The 3 T cell receptor beta chains below come from one sample, sequenced in a study of CD8 T cells in ankylosing spondylitis (dated by TCRdb to about 2017). Preparation of the library involved 5' RACE. Sequencing instrument: Illumina HiSeq 2500. TCRdb ran its own pipeline on the public reads, namely fastp trimming at Q25 and MiXCR clone calling, and kept in-frame beta chains. Entries are consolidated by CDR3 protein sequence, retaining the most common genes and DNA. The sample table contains 210,000 or so distinct CDR3 sequences; only one count was recorded for less than 9.5% of them. 4.8% of the sample rests with the top ten. The specimen was blood, either unsorted or a sorted T cell fraction (not recorded which). These receptors were obtained from a female donor with ankylosing spondylitis or in good health (not recorded which).

This clonotype appeared many times. DNA of the CDR3: TGTGCCAGCAGTCCCTTGCTAGCGGTATCCAATGAGCAGTTCTTC. This sequence encodes CASSPLLAVSNEQFF. This rearrangement joins TRBV12-3 or TRBV12-4 to TRBJ2-1; 7 bases map to TRBD2. The junction had 10 bases not matched to a gene; V was cut back by 5 bases and J by 6 bases. The CDR3 is 15 residues long.

This clonotype was picked up many times. The chain joins TRBV20-1 to TRBJ1-1; a possible D gene is TRBD1 (6 bases). This CDR3 has 14 amino acids. V dropped 1 base and J dropped 4 bases, with 13 bases sitting between them. CDR1 and CDR2 (germline): DFQATT, SNEGSKA (reference sequence). The chain's CDR3 is CSARAPGVTTEAFF. CDR3 nucleotide sequence: TGCAGTGCTAGAGCGCCAGGGGTGACCACTGAAGCTTTCTTT.

V and J are TRBV6-1 and TRBJ2-7; 7 nucleotides match TRBD2. The V segment lost 7 bases and the J segment 0 bases; nucleotides outside the gene matches: 9. Germline V CDR1 and CDR2: MNHNS, SASEGT. This CDR3 is built from 15 residues. The CDR3, as DNA: TGTGCCAGCACTGAGTTTGCTAGCGGCTCCTACGAGCAGTACTTC. This codes for CASTEFASGSYEQYF.